This T cell receptor (beta chain) was sequenced during a study of blood T cells in healthy people across ages. With regard to this clonotype: Its antigen is as yet unknown.

Study-wide points: Per million T cells, TCR beta diversity dropped about linearly as age rose.

CDR3 length: 14 amino acids. In germline, CDR1 is SGHRS, CDR2 YFSETQ. Trimming took 4 bases from V and 6 from J; bases not matched to a gene: 9. The authors ran a second PCR of about 6 to 11 cycles using a sample-barcoded 5' primer and a J-beta primer mix. Carrying 12 random nucleotides, a template-switch adaptor labeled each individual cDNA molecule. Each CDR3 protein is one row after TCRdb ran MiXCR on the 5' RACE reads. The profile covers hundreds of thousands of distinct CDR3 sequences, with approximately 60% appearing a single time and about a quarter taken by the ten largest. The chain carries TRBV5-1 and TRBJ2-7, with 8 bases lining up with TRBD2. This sequence originates from a man in his forties in good health. The specimen sequenced was blood. DNA of the CDR3: TGCGCCAGCAGCGACACGGGGGGGTCGGGCGAGCAGTACTTC. Encoded protein: CASSDTGGSGEQYF.